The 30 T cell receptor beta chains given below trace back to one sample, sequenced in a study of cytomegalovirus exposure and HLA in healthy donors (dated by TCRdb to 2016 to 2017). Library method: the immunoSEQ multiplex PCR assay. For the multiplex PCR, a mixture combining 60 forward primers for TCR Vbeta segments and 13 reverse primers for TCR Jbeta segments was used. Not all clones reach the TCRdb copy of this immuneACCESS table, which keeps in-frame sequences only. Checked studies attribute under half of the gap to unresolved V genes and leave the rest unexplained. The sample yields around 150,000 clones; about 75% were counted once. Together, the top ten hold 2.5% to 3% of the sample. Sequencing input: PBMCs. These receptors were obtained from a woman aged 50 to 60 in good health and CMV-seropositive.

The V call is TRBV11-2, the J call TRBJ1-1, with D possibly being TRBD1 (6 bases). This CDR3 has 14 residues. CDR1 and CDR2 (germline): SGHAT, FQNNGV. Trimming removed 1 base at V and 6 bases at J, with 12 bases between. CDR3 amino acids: CASSLAGGGPEAFF. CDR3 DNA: TGTGCCAGCAGCTTAGCGGGGGGCGGCCCTGAAGCTTTCTTT.

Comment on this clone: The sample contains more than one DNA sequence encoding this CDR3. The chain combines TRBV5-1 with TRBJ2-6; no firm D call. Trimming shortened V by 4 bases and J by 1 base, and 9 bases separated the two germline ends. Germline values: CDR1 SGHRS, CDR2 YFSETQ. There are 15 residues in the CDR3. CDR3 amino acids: CASSPRGSGANVLTF. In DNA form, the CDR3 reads TGCGCCAGCAGCCCGCGAGGATCTGGGGCCAACGTCCTGACTTTC.

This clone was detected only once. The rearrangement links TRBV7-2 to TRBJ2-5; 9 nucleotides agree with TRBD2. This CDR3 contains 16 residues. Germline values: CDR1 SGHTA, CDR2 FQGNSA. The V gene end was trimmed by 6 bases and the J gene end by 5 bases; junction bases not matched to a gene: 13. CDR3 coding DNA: TGTGCCAGCAGTCTAGGGGGCGGGGGGGCCGTTGAGACCCAGTACTTC. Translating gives CASSLGGGGAVETQYF.

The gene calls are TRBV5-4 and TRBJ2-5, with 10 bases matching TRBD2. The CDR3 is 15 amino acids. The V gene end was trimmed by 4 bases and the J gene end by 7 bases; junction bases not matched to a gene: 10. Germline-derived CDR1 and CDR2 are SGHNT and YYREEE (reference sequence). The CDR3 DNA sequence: TGTGCCAGCAGCCCTGTTAGCGGGGGGCCAGGGACCCAGTACTTC. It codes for CASSPVSGGPGTQYF.

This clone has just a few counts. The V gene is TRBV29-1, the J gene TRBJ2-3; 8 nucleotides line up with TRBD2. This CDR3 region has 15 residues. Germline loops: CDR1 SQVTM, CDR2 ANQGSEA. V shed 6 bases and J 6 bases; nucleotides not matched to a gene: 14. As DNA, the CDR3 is TGCAGCGTCGCCGGGTTAGCGGGGACCCCCGATACGCAGTATTTT. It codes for CSVAGLAGTPDTQYF.

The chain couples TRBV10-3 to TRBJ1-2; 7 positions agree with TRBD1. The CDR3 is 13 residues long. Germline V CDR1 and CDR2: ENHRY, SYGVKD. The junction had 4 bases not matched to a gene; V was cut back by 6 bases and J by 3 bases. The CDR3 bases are TGTGCCATCAGCGGACAGGCCGACTATGGCTACACCTTC. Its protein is CAISGQADYGYTF.

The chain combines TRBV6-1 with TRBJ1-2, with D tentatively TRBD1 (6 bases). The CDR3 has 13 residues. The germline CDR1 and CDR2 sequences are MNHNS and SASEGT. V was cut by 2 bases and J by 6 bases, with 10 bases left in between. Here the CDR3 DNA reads TGTGCCAGCAGTGAAAATAACAGGGATGGCTACACCTTC. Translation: CASSENNRDGYTF.

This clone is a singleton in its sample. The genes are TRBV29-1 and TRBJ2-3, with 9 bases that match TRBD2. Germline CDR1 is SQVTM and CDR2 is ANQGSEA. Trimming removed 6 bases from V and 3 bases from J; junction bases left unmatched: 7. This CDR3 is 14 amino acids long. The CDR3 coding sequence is TGCAGCGTCCGGGCGGGGGGGCTGACAGATACGCAGTATTTT. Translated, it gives CSVRAGGLTDTQYF.

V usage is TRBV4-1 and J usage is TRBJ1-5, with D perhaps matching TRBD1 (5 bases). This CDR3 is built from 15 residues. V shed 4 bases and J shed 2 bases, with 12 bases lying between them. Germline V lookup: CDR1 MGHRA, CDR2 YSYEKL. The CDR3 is CASSLGLKGNQPQHF. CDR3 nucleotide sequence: TGCGCCAGCAGCCTGGGGCTGAAGGGCAATCAGCCCCAGCATTTT.

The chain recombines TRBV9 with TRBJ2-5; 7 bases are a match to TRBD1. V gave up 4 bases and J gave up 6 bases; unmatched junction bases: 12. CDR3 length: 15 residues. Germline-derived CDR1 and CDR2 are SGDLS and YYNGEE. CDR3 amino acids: CASSSQTGLWKTQYF. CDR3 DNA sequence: TGTGCCAGCAGCTCACAGACAGGGTTGTGGAAGACCCAGTACTTC.

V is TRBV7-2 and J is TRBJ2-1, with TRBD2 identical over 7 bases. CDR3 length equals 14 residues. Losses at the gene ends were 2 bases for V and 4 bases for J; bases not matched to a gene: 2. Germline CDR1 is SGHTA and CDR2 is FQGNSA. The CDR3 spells CASSLLAAYNEQFF. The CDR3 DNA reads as TGTGCCAGCAGCTTACTAGCGGCTTACAATGAGCAGTTCTTC.

CDR3 protein: CASSGGANNEQFF. Here the CDR3 DNA reads TGTGCCAGCAGCGGGGGGGCTAACAATGAGCAGTTCTTC. This chain connects TRBV7-8 to TRBJ2-1; possibly TRBD2 for D (7 bases). Per the germline V gene, CDR1 is SGHVS and CDR2 is FQNEAQ. The CDR3 has 13 amino acids. The germline V and J ends were trimmed by 5 bases and 5 bases, with 10 bases remaining between them.

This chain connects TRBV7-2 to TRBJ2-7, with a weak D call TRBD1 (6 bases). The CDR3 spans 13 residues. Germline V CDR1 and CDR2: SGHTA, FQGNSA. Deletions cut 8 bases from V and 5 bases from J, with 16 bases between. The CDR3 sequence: CASGTGRGDEQYF. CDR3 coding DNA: TGTGCCAGCGGGACGGGCAGGGGCGACGAGCAGTACTTC.

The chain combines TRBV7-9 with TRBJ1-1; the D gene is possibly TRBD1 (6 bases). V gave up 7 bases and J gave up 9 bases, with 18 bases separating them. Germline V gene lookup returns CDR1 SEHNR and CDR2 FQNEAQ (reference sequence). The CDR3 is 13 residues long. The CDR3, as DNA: TGTGCCAGCACCAAGCTTACCCAGGGGAAAGCTTTCTTT. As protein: CASTKLTQGKAFF.

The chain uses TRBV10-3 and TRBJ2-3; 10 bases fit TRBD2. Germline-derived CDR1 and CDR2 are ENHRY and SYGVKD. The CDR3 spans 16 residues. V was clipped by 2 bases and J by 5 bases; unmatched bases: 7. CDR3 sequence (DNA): TGTGCCATCAGTGAGAAAGCGGGGGGGCCTGAAGATACGCAGTATTTT. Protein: CAISEKAGGPEDTQYF.

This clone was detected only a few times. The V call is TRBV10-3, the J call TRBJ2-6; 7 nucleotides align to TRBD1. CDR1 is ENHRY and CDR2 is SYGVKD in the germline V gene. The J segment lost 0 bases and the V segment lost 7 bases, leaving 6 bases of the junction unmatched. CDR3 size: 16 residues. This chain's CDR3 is CAINPGQLSGANVLTF. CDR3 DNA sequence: TGTGCCATCAATCCGGGACAGCTCTCTGGGGCCAACGTCCTGACTTTC.

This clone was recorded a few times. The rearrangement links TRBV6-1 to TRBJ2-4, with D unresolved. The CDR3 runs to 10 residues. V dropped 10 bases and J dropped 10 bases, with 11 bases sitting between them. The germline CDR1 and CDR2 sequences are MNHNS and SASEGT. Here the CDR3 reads CATHSCIQYF. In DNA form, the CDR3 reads TGTGCCACCCACTCTTGTATTCAGTACTTC.

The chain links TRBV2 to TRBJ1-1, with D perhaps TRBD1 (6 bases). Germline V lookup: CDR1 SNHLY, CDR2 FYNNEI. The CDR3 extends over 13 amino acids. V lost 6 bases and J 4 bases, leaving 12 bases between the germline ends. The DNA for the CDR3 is TGTGCCAGCAGGGAACAGGGTGTCACTGAAGCTTTCTTT. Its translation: CASREQGVTEAFF.

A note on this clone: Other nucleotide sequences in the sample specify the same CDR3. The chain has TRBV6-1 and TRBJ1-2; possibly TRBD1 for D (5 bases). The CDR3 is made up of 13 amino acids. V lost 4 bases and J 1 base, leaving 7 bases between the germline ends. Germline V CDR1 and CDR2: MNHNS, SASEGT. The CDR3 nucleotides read TGTGCCAGCAGTGCCGACAGTAACTATGGCTACACCTTC. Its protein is CASSADSNYGYTF.

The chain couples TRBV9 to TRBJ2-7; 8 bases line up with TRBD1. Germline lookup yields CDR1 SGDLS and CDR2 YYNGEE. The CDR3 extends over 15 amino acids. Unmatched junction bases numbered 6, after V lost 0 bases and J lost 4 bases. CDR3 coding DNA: TGTGCCAGCAGCGTAGGCGTCCAGGGGGCGTACGAGCAGTACTTC. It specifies CASSVGVQGAYEQYF.

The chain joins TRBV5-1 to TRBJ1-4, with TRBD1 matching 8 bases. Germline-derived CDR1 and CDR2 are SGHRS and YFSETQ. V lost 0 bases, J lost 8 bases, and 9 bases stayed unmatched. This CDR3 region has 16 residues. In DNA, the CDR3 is TGCGCCAGCAGCTTGGGACAGGGGAATTTAGGGGAAAAACTGTTTTTT. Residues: CASSLGQGNLGEKLFF.

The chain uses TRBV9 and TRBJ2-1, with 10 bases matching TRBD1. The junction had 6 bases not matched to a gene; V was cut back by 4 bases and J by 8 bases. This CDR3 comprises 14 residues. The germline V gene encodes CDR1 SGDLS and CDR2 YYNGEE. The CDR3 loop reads CASSKGQGRDEQFF. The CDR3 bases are TGTGCCAGCAGCAAGGGACAGGGGCGGGATGAGCAGTTCTTC.

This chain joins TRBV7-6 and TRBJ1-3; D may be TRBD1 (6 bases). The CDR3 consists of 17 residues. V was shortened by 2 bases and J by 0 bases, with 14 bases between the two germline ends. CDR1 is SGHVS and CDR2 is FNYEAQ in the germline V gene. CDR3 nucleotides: TGTGCCAGCAGCTTAACATATCAGGGGTCCTCTGGAAACACCATATATTTT. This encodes CASSLTYQGSSGNTIYF.

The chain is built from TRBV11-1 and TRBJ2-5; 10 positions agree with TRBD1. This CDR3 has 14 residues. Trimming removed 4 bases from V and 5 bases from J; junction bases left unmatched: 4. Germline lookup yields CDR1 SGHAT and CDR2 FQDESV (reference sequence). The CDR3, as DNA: TGTGCCAGCAGCTCCGGGACAGGGGTGGAGACCCAGTACTTC. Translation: CASSSGTGVETQYF.

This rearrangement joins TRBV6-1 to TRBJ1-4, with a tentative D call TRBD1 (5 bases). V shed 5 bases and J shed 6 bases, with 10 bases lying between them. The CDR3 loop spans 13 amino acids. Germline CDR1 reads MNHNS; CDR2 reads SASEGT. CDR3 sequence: CASSLGVDEKLFF. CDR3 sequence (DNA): TGTGCCAGCAGTTTAGGGGTGGATGAAAAACTGTTTTTT.

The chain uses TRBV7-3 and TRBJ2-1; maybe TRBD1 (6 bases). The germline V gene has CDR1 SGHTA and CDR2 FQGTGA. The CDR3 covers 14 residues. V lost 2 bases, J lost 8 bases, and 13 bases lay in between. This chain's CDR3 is CASSLGGHVDEQFF. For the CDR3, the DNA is TGTGCCAGCAGCTTAGGGGGACACGTCGATGAGCAGTTCTTC.

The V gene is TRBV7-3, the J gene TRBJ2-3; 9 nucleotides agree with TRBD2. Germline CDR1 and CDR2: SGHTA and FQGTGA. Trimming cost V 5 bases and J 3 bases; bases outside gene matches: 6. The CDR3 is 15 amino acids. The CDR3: CASSPRGGRTDTQYF. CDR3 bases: TGTGCCAGCAGCCCGCGGGGGGGCAGGACAGATACGCAGTATTTT.

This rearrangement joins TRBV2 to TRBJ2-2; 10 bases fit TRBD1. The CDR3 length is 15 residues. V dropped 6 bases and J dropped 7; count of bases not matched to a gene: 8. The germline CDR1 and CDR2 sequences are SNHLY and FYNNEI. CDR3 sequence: CASRGWTGGIGELFF. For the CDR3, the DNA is TGTGCCAGCAGGGGTTGGACAGGGGGAATCGGGGAGCTGTTTTTT.

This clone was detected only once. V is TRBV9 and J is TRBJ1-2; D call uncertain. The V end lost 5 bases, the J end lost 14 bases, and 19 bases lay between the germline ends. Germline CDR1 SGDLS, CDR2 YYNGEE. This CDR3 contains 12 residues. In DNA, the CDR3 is TGTGCCAGCAGAGCCTCCGGAGGGATAGTTACCTTC. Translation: CASRASGGIVTF. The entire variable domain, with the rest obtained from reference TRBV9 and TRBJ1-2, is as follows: DSGVTQTPKHLITATGQRVTLRCSPRSGDLSVYWYQQSLDQGLQFLIQYYNGEERAKGNILERFSAQQFPDLHSELNLSSLELGDSALYFCASRASGGIVTFGSGTRLTVV.

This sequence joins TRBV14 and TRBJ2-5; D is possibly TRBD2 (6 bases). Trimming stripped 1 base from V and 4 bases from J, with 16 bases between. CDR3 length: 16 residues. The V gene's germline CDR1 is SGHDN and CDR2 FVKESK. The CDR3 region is CASSQGGLARGETQYF. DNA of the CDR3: TGTGCCAGCAGCCAAGGGGGACTCGCGCGCGGAGAGACCCAGTACTTC.